Each of the 29 T cell receptor beta chains below was sequenced from the same sample in a study of control samples from healthy donors and cancer patients (dated by TCRdb to the early 2020s). Receptors were amplified or captured by the immunoSEQ multiplex PCR assay. TCRdb holds this immuneACCESS table with in-frame rearrangements only. Some clones are missing; in checked studies, unresolved V genes explain under half, and the rest has no known cause. This sample comprises over 100,000 clones, 90% to 95% of them detected only once. Around 2.3% of the sample rests with the top ten. The specimen was blood. These receptors were taken from a woman younger than 30 in good health.

Comment on this clone: At one end, the junction sequence differs from germline, possibly due to a read error. The CDR3, as DNA: TGTGCCAGCAGCGGGGACCGGCTCACACACTTC. This sequence encodes CASSGDRLTHF. This chain links TRBV7-9 with TRBJ2-7; D may correspond to TRBD1 or TRBD2 (5 bases each). Germline loops: CDR1 SEHNR, CDR2 FQNEAQ (reference sequence). The CDR3 loop spans 11 amino acids.

This clone appeared once. This chain connects TRBV24-1 to TRBJ2-1; no clear D. The germline CDR1 and CDR2 sequences are KGHDR and SFDVKD. Trimming pared 3 bases from V and 0 bases from J, leaving 8 bases between. The CDR3 sequence is 15 residues long. The CDR3 DNA follows: TGTGCCACCAGTGATCCGGGTCGCTCCTACAATGAGCAGTTCTTC. This encodes CATSDPGRSYNEQFF.

The chain has TRBV29-1 and TRBJ1-3; D not resolved. This CDR3 contains 13 residues. Trimming cost V 7 bases and J 0 bases, with 10 bases left between them. Germline loops: CDR1 SQVTM, CDR2 ANQGSEA. The CDR3 DNA sequence: TGCAGCGCCCGACTGATCTCTGGAAACACCATATATTTT. Protein sequence: CSARLISGNTIYF.

This clone was detected only once. The chain joins TRBV15 to TRBJ1-3; 10 bases are shared with TRBD1. Germline trimming cut 6 bases from V and 7 bases from J; bases unmatched to any gene: 6. The CDR3 loop spans 14 amino acids. Germline CDR1 LNHNV, CDR2 YYDKDF (reference sequence). The CDR3: CATSTGQGHNTIYF. Here the CDR3 DNA reads TGTGCCACCAGTACGGGACAGGGGCACAACACCATATATTTT.

This sequence joins TRBV7-9 and TRBJ2-3; 8 nucleotides align to TRBD1. V lost 0 bases and J lost 5; bases outside the gene matches: 1. This CDR3 has 14 residues. In germline, CDR1 is SEHNR, CDR2 FQNEAQ (reference sequence). CDR3 nucleotide sequence: TGTGCCAGCAGCTTAGCGACAGGGGTAGATACGCAGTATTTT. This gives the protein CASSLATGVDTQYF.

V is TRBV5-1 and J is TRBJ2-5; no definite D call. The germline CDR1 and CDR2 sequences are SGHRS and YFSETQ. The V end lost 2 bases, the J end lost 5 bases, and 7 bases lay between the germline ends. The CDR3 contains 12 residues. CDR3 amino acids: CASSLYEETQYF. In DNA form, the CDR3 reads TGCGCCAGCAGCTTATATGAGGAGACCCAGTACTTC.

The DNA of the CDR3 is TGTGCCAGCAGCGTAGATGGAGCGGGGGAAAAAGAGACCCAGTACTTC. This translates into CASSVDGAGEKETQYF. The chain joins TRBV9 to TRBJ2-5; TRBD2 matches at 8 bases. Germline V gene data show CDR1 as SGDLS and CDR2 as YYNGEE. The CDR3 runs 16 residues. Unmatched junction bases numbered 7, after V lost 0 bases and J lost 3 bases. The full variable domain, completed using reference TRBV9 and TRBJ2-5, is DSGVTQTPKHLITATGQRVTLRCSPRSGDLSVYWYQQSLDQGLQFLIQYYNGEERAKGNILERFSAQQFPDLHSELNLSSLELGDSALYFCASSVDGAGEKETQYFGPGTRLLVL.

The chain employs TRBV7-9 and TRBJ2-1; D gene uncertain. The CDR3 runs to 15 residues. Germline CDR1 is SEHNR and CDR2 is FQNEAQ (reference sequence). Trimming cost V 5 bases and J 5 bases, with 16 bases left between them. DNA for the CDR3: TGTGCCAGCAGCATCTTCCCCGATTCTAACAATGAGCAGTTCTTC. Amino acids: CASSIFPDSNNEQFF.

The rearrangement links TRBV30 to TRBJ1-1; maybe TRBD1 (6 bases). The CDR3 has 16 amino acids. Germline V gives CDR1 GTSNPN, CDR2 SVGIG (reference sequence). Trimming took 0 bases from V and 0 from J, leaving 14 bases between them. The CDR3 DNA follows: TGTGCCTGGAGTGTAAGGGGAAGGGGGATGAACACTGAAGCTTTCTTT. This encodes CAWSVRGRGMNTEAFF.

This sequence joins TRBV11-2 and TRBJ2-1; TRBD2 matches 12 bases. This CDR3 has 17 residues. Unmatched junction bases numbered 13, after V lost 3 bases and J lost 10 bases. Germline CDR1 is SGHAT and CDR2 is FQNNGV. The CDR3 region is CASSFLRGSTSGGEQFF. The CDR3 bases are TGTGCCAGCAGCTTTCTGAGGGGATCGACTAGCGGGGGAGAGCAGTTCTTC.

The chain is built from TRBV24-1 and TRBJ2-3, with D possibly being TRBD1 (6 bases). CDR3 length: 13 amino acids. V lost 9 bases and J lost 4, with 13 bases in between. Germline V gene sequence: CDR1 KGHDR, CDR2 SFDVKD. The CDR3 loop is CATGSRGADTQYF. CDR3 coding DNA: TGTGCCACCGGGTCCAGGGGAGCAGATACGCAGTATTTT.

The chain joins TRBV5-1 to TRBJ2-7; 8 bases line up with TRBD1. Germline trimming cut 4 bases from V and 1 base from J; bases unmatched to any gene: 7. CDR1 is SGHRS and CDR2 is YFSETQ in the germline V gene. The CDR3 covers 15 residues. CDR3 region: CASSLGTGVSYEQYF. The CDR3 DNA follows: TGCGCCAGCAGCCTGGGGACAGGCGTATCCTACGAGCAGTACTTC.

The chain links TRBV5-1 to TRBJ2-7, with D possibly TRBD1 on 6 matching bases. The germline CDR1 and CDR2 sequences are SGHRS and YFSETQ. There are 13 residues in the CDR3. The germline V and J ends were trimmed by 4 bases and 3 bases, with 11 bases remaining between them. The CDR3 sequence is CASSLEGGYEQYF. The CDR3 bases are TGCGCCAGCAGCCTAGAAGGGGGCTACGAGCAGTACTTC.

This chain connects TRBV5-6 to TRBJ2-3, with D possibly being TRBD2 (5 bases). CDR1 and CDR2 (germline): SGHDT, YYEEEE. The V gene lost 3 bases and the J gene lost 2 bases, with 25 bases spanning the gap. CDR3 size: 19 residues. CDR3 nucleotides: TGTGCCAGCAGCTCGAGGGTTCCACCGTCGGGGTTATCCACAGATACGCAGTATTTT. This sequence encodes CASSSRVPPSGLSTDTQYF.

This chain joins TRBV19 and TRBJ2-7; D might be TRBD1 (5 bases). V was cut by 3 bases and J by 4 bases, with 19 bases left in between. The germline V gene has CDR1 LNHDA and CDR2 SQIVND (reference sequence). This CDR3 spans 16 amino acids. The CDR3 sequence is CASSMYGKGIGYEQYF. The CDR3 DNA reads TGTGCCAGTAGTATGTACGGCAAGGGGATTGGATACGAGCAGTACTTC.

The J gene is TRBJ2-1, the V gene TRBV11-3; D is ambiguous. This CDR3 comprises 13 residues. V lost 3 bases and J lost 5, with 8 bases in between. CDR1 SGHNT and CDR2 YENEEA come from the germline V gene. CDR3 nucleotides: TGTGCCAGCAGCTTGATTAAAAACAATGAGCAGTTCTTC. This sequence encodes CASSLIKNNEQFF.

The V and J genes are TRBV6-2 or TRBV6-3 and TRBJ2-6, with 7 nucleotides matching TRBD1. The CDR3 is 17 residues long. Per the germline V gene, CDR1 is MNHEY and CDR2 is SVGEGT. J was trimmed by 0 bases and V by 6 bases; bases with no gene match: 8. The CDR3 DNA is TGTGCCAGCAGCTCGGGACAGCAGAACTCTGGGGCCAACGTCCTGACTTTC. Translated, it gives CASSSGQQNSGANVLTF.

This chain links TRBV28 with TRBJ2-6; 7 bases map to TRBD1. Losses at the gene ends were 6 bases for V and 0 bases for J; bases not matched to a gene: 5. Germline V gene sequence: CDR1 MDHEN, CDR2 SYDVKM. The CDR3 is 16 residues long. CDR3 amino acids: CASSLHRGSGANVLTF. The CDR3 DNA follows: TGTGCCAGCAGCTTGCACAGGGGCTCTGGGGCCAACGTCCTGACTTTC.

The chain couples TRBV7-8 to TRBJ2-7; D remains ambiguous. Germline V gene sequence: CDR1 SGHVS, CDR2 FQNEAQ. The CDR3 spans 17 residues. Trimming took off 0 bases at V and 0 bases at J, with 15 bases between the two ends. The CDR3 coding sequence is TGTGCCAGCAGCTTAGCGCATCTCTCGGGTTCCTCCTACGAGCAGTACTTC. Translation: CASSLAHLSGSSYEQYF.

The chain recombines TRBV3-1 (or the pseudogene TRBV3-2) with TRBJ2-5, with no clear D. Germline CDR1 LGHDT, CDR2 YNNKEL (reference sequence). The CDR3 has 14 amino acids. V lost 0 bases and J 4 bases, leaving 9 bases between the germline ends. CDR3 nucleotide sequence: TGTGCCAGCAGCCAAGAAGGTGAGCGAGAGACCCAGTACTTC. Amino acids: CASSQEGERETQYF.

This clone was seen a handful of times. This chain links TRBV6-2 or TRBV6-3 with TRBJ1-2; possibly TRBD1 for D (6 bases). The V end lost 3 bases, the J end lost 6 bases, and 11 bases lay between the germline ends. The CDR3 runs to 13 residues. Germline values: CDR1 MNHEY, CDR2 SVGEGT. Here the CDR3 DNA reads TGTGCCAGCAGTTATGGCAGGGGAAATGGCTACACCTTC. It specifies CASSYGRGNGYTF.

The gene calls are TRBV29-1 and TRBJ2-1; D gene uncertain. The ends were cut back, 7 bases at V and 8 bases at J, with 9 bases in the middle. The CDR3 has 10 residues. CDR1 and CDR2 from the germline V gene are SQVTM and ANQGSEA. The CDR3 spells CSAQVDEQFF. Written as DNA, the CDR3 is TGCAGCGCTCAGGTGGATGAGCAGTTCTTC.

This clone was seen just once. One end of the junction does not line up with germline, which may come from a read error. The chain has TRBV3-1 (or the pseudogene TRBV3-2) and TRBJ1-1, with D uncertain. Germline V gene data show CDR1 as LGHDT and CDR2 as YNNKEL (reference sequence). The CDR3 length is 14 residues. The CDR3 is CASSKELLDTEAFF. CDR3 DNA: TGTGCCAGCAGCAAAGAGCTCTTGGACACTGAAGCTTTCTTT.

The chain recombines TRBV6-5 with TRBJ2-7; D uncertain. Trimming stripped 2 bases from V and 0 bases from J, with 11 bases between. The CDR3 covers 15 residues. Germline V lookup: CDR1 MNHEY, CDR2 SVGAGI. CDR3 nucleotide sequence: TGTGCCAGCAGTTACCTGCCAGTTGGCTCCTACGAGCAGTACTTC. Amino acids: CASSYLPVGSYEQYF.

The genes are TRBV13 and TRBJ1-4; 8 nucleotides line up with TRBD1. Germline V CDR1 and CDR2: PRHDT, FYEKMQ (reference sequence). The CDR3 spans 15 residues. After removal of 5 bases from V and 7 bases from J, the junction contained 9 bases not matched to a gene. DNA for the CDR3: TGTGCCAGCAGCCGAACCGGACAGGGAAGTGAAAAACTGTTTTTT. Translating gives CASSRTGQGSEKLFF.

The chain carries TRBV11-3 and TRBJ1-2, with 8 bases that match TRBD1. Germline V gives CDR1 SGHNT, CDR2 YENEEA. This CDR3 has 15 residues. With V trimmed by 3 bases and J by 7 bases, 10 bases remained unmatched. CDR3 in DNA: TGTGCCAGCAGCTTCGGGCTCGACAGGGGAGCTGGCTACACCTTC. Translating it yields CASSFGLDRGAGYTF.

The chain joins TRBV4-1 to TRBJ1-1; no firm D call. Germline loops: CDR1 MGHRA, CDR2 YSYEKL. The CDR3 is 13 amino acids. The germline V and J ends were trimmed by 4 bases and 0 bases, with 6 bases remaining between them. CDR3 nucleotides: TGCGCCAGCAGCCGGGTAATGAACACTGAAGCTTTCTTT. Translating gives CASSRVMNTEAFF.

The chain joins TRBV18 to TRBJ2-7; D may match TRBD1 or TRBD2 (5 bases each). The CDR3 consists of 16 residues. Germline-derived CDR1 and CDR2 are KGHSH and LQKENI. V shed 2 bases and J shed 7 bases, with 21 bases lying between them. CDR3: CASSPGAEGRGREQYF. As DNA, the CDR3 is TGTGCCAGCTCACCAGGGGCCGAGGGTAGGGGCCGGGAGCAGTACTTC.

This chain joins TRBV6-2 or TRBV6-3 and TRBJ2-5; D is tentatively TRBD1 or TRBD2 (5 bases each). The CDR3 is made up of 15 amino acids. V dropped 4 bases and J dropped 4 bases, with 16 bases sitting between them. In germline, CDR1 is MNHEY, CDR2 SVGEGT. CDR3 bases: TGTGCCAGCAGTTCTAATCCGGGGACCGGAGAGACCCAGTACTTC. Protein sequence: CASSSNPGTGETQYF.